The 15 T cell receptor beta chains presented below share a single source sample, sequenced in a study of blood T cell repertoires in COVID-19. Data came from immunoSEQ multiplex PCR; TCRdb stores just in-frame clones and leaves some out. The sample holds some 250,000 clones, roughly 88% seen once. The sequenced sample was peripheral blood. Receptors were obtained from a man aged 80 or over with acute or convalescent COVID-19.

V and J are TRBV13 and TRBJ2-1; TRBD1 agrees at 7 bases. The V and J ends lost 5 bases and 0 bases, in that order; junction bases with no gene match: 10. The CDR3 extends over 17 amino acids. Germline V lookup: CDR1 PRHDT, CDR2 FYEKMQ (reference sequence). The CDR3 DNA reads TGTGCCAGCAGCCAAAGGGACAGAAAAAGCTCCTACAATGAGCAGTTCTTC. Its protein product is CASSQRDRKSSYNEQFF.

The chain is built from TRBV19 and TRBJ2-4; 7 bases fit TRBD1. This CDR3 has 14 residues. Germline CDR1 reads LNHDA; CDR2 reads SQIVND (reference sequence). The V and J ends lost 4 bases and 6 bases, in that order; junction bases with no gene match: 6. This CDR3 is CASSTGTVGNIQYF. The DNA of the CDR3 is TGTGCCAGTAGTACAGGGACAGTGGGAAACATTCAGTACTTC. The full variable domain, in which reference TRBV19 and TRBJ2-4 provide the parts outside the CDR3, is DGGITQSPKYLFRKEGQNVTLSCEQNLNHDAMYWYRQDPGQGLRLIYYSQIVNDFQKGDIAEGYSVSREKKESFPLTVTSAQKNPTAFYLCASSTGTVGNIQYFGAGTRLSVL.

About this clone: The same CDR3 also results from other DNA sequences found in this sample. This chain connects TRBV14 to TRBJ1-1; the D gene is possibly TRBD1 (5 bases). V was shortened by 5 bases and J by 1 base, with 11 bases between the two germline ends. The germline CDR1 and CDR2 sequences are SGHDN and FVKESK. The CDR3 covers 14 residues. The CDR3 region has the DNA TGTGCCAGCAGCTTCGGGCAGGGGAACACTGAAGCTTTCTTT. Its protein product is CASSFGQGNTEAFF.

V usage is TRBV10-1 and J usage is TRBJ2-1; 7 bases fit TRBD1. The CDR3 is 14 residues long. V shed 2 bases and J 7 bases; nucleotides not matched to a gene: 5. The V gene's germline CDR1 is WNHNN and CDR2 SYGVQD (reference sequence). The CDR3 DNA follows: TGCGCCAGCAGTGAGCGACAGGGTTGGAATGAGCAGTTCTTC. This codes for CASSERQGWNEQFF.

V is TRBV2 and J is TRBJ2-7, with TRBD1 as a possible D gene (6 bases). The CDR3 has 14 amino acids. Germline values: CDR1 SNHLY, CDR2 FYNNEI. With 4 bases removed from V and 2 bases from J, the gap between germline ends came to 12 bases. The CDR3 region is CASSGTALPYEQYF. Written as DNA, the CDR3 is TGTGCCAGCAGTGGGACAGCCCTGCCCTACGAGCAGTACTTC. Complete variable domain (other parts from reference TRBV2 and TRBJ2-7): EPEVTQTPSHQVTQMGQEVILRCVPISNHLYFYWYRQILGQKVEFLVSFYNNEISEKSEIFDDQFSVERPDGSNFTLKIRSTKLEDSAMYFCASSGTALPYEQYFGPGTRLTVT.

The chain is built from TRBV6-5 and TRBJ1-6, with D perhaps matching TRBD1 (5 bases). Germline CDR1 is MNHEY and CDR2 is SVGAGI. V dropped 0 bases and J dropped 9 bases, with 15 bases sitting between them. The CDR3 is 16 amino acids. The CDR3 loop is CASSYSGAGVGSPLHF. The DNA for the CDR3 is TGTGCCAGCAGTTACTCAGGGGCTGGTGTAGGTTCACCCCTCCACTTT.

V gene TRBV12-3 or TRBV12-4 combines with J gene TRBJ2-7; 7 nucleotides match TRBD2. The junction had 2 bases not matched to a gene; V was cut back by 3 bases and J by 3 bases. This CDR3 is built from 13 residues. The CDR3: CASSFGGGYEQYF. As DNA, the CDR3 is TGTGCCAGCAGTTTTGGGGGGGGCTACGAGCAGTACTTC.

The rearrangement joins TRBV13 to TRBJ2-7, with 14 bases lining up with TRBD2. Germline V gives CDR1 PRHDT, CDR2 FYEKMQ (reference sequence). CDR3 length: 15 residues. V lost 4 bases, J lost 9 bases, and 8 bases stayed unmatched. The CDR3 is CASSSGLAGGAVQYF. In DNA form, the CDR3 reads TGTGCCAGCAGCTCCGGACTAGCGGGGGGTGCTGTGCAGTACTTC.

The V and J genes are TRBV15 and TRBJ2-5; tentatively, D is TRBD1 (6 bases). Trimming pared 1 base from V and 2 bases from J, leaving 8 bases between. The CDR3 runs to 14 residues. The germline V gene encodes CDR1 LNHNV and CDR2 YYDKDF (reference sequence). CDR3 in amino acids: CATSRGQDQETQYF. The CDR3, as DNA: TGTGCCACCAGCAGAGGACAGGATCAAGAGACCCAGTACTTC.

The chain employs TRBV6-1 and TRBJ1-2; a possible D gene is TRBD1 (6 bases). Trimming stripped 1 base from V and 7 bases from J, with 19 bases between. There are 16 residues in the CDR3. Germline V CDR1 and CDR2: MNHNS, SASEGT. CDR3: CASSEVLGGASSGYTF. The DNA for the CDR3 is TGTGCCAGCAGTGAAGTCCTAGGGGGGGCGTCGAGTGGCTACACCTTC.

This chain joins TRBV18 and TRBJ2-2; D is perhaps TRBD2 (5 bases). From germline, CDR1 is KGHSH and CDR2 LQKENI. The CDR3 runs to 12 residues. Trimming pared 3 bases from V and 8 bases from J, leaving 7 bases between. CDR3 sequence reads: CASSPGVGELFF. For the CDR3, the DNA is TGTGCCAGCTCACCCGGGGTAGGGGAGCTGTTTTTT.

This chain joins TRBV12-3 or TRBV12-4 and TRBJ2-1; 7 nucleotides agree with TRBD1. V lost 3 bases, J lost 7 bases, and 0 bases stayed unmatched. The CDR3 consists of 12 residues. The CDR3 nucleotides are TGTGCCAGCAGTTTCAGGGGGAATGAGCAGTTCTTC. Amino acid sequence: CASSFRGNEQFF.

The chain joins TRBV7-2 to TRBJ1-2, with 10 nucleotides matching TRBD1. Germline assignment: CDR1 SGHTA and CDR2 FQGNSA. The CDR3 contains 17 residues. Unmatched junction bases numbered 8, after V lost 0 bases and J lost 4 bases. DNA of the CDR3: TGTGCCAGCAGCTTAGCGAGCGGGACAGGGGCGGCCTATGGCTACACCTTC. Translated: CASSLASGTGAAYGYTF.

The V gene is TRBV10-2, the J gene TRBJ2-3; no clear D. Germline V lookup: CDR1 WSHSY, CDR2 SAAADI. The CDR3 totals 15 residues. Deletions cut 4 bases from V and 0 bases from J, with 11 bases between. The CDR3 DNA reads as TGCGCCAGCAGTGGCGTAGCCTTTAGCACAGATACGCAGTATTTT. It encodes CASSGVAFSTDTQYF.

The genes are TRBV14 and TRBJ1-2; D gene ambiguous. V was shortened by 0 bases and J by 3 bases, with 20 bases between the two germline ends. The V gene's germline CDR1 is SGHDN and CDR2 FVKESK. This CDR3 comprises 18 residues. The CDR3 is CASSQDRRNLQSDYGYTF. CDR3 DNA: TGTGCCAGCAGCCAAGATCGGAGAAACTTACAATCAGACTATGGCTACACCTTC.